This entry lists 22 T cell receptor beta chains sequenced from one sample in a study of T cells in Graves' hyperthyroidism and ophthalmopathy. From RNA transcripts, TCR beta CDR3 regions were amplified. The HTBI primer set drove a first-round RT-PCR of the TCR CDR3. TCRdb reprocessed the multiplex PCR reads via MiXCR and lists one record per CDR3 protein. This sample carries 400,000 to 550,000 distinct CDR3 sequences, roughly 25% of them seen once, and the ten largest clones take approximately 10%. Input material: blood. The receptors shown here come from a young woman with Graves' ophthalmopathy.

This sequence joins TRBV20-1 and TRBJ2-7; 12 bases match TRBD2. Trimming cost V 6 bases and J 1 base; bases outside gene matches: 16. CDR1 is DFQATT and CDR2 is SNEGSKA in the germline V gene (reference sequence). This CDR3 is 18 amino acids long. In nucleotides, the CDR3 is TGCAGTGCCCAGGGCTTGAGGACTAGCGGGATAAGGTCCTACGAGCAGTACTTC. It yields the protein CSAQGLRTSGIRSYEQYF.

The chain joins TRBV6-2 or TRBV6-3 to TRBJ2-5; TRBD2 aligns across 12 bases. The V segment lost 5 bases and the J segment 4 bases; nucleotides outside the gene matches: 8. Germline CDR1 is MNHEY and CDR2 is SVGEGT. The CDR3 totals 16 residues. The DNA of the CDR3 is TGTGCCAGCAGTACCCGACTAGCGGGAGAACGAGAGACCCAGTACTTC. Its protein product is CASSTRLAGERETQYF.

This clonotype appeared many times. An end of the junction does not agree with germline; a read error may underlie this. V is TRBV11-2 and J is TRBJ2-4; D not certain. The CDR3 has 13 amino acids. Germline CDR1 reads SGHAT; CDR2 reads FQNNGV. CDR3 sequence: CASSREAQHIKYF. The CDR3 DNA sequence: TGTGCCAGCAGCCGTGAAGCTCAGCACATTAAGTACTTC.

The rearrangement uses TRBV2 and TRBJ1-2; no clear D. The ends were cut back, 7 bases at V and 6 bases at J, with 9 bases in the middle. Germline CDR1 is SNHLY and CDR2 is FYNNEI. The CDR3 is 11 amino acids. In DNA form, the CDR3 reads TGTGCCAGCACAATCCGCAATGGCTACACCTTC. Its protein product is CASTIRNGYTF.

The sample holds many counts of this clonotype. The rearrangement joins TRBV27 to TRBJ1-2; D is uncertain. V was cut by 4 bases and J by 8 bases, with 11 bases left in between. Looked up from germline, CDR1 is MNHEY and CDR2 is SMNVEV (reference sequence). The CDR3 runs to 12 residues. The CDR3 DNA is TGTGCCAGCAGTTCCTTGGACGGGGGCTACACCTTC. It translates to CASSSLDGGYTF.

A few counts support this clonotype. The CDR3 does not end in the conserved phenylalanine or tryptophan, so this is likely a read error. The V and J genes are TRBV5-6 and TRBJ2-7, with D perhaps matching TRBD1 or TRBD2 (5 bases each). V was cut by 1 base and J by 7 bases, with 12 bases left in between. CDR1 and CDR2 (germline): SGHDT, YYEEEE. The CDR3 totals 13 residues. The CDR3 region is CASSLLGTGEQYS. The CDR3, as DNA: TGTGCCAGCAGCTTGTTGGGGACGGGGGAGCAGTACTCC.

The chain joins TRBV7-3 to TRBJ2-6, with 7 bases that match TRBD2. Trimming cost V 4 bases and J 3 bases; bases outside gene matches: 6. The CDR3 is 16 amino acids. Per germline, CDR1 SGHTA and CDR2 FQGTGA. The CDR3 here is CASSSGGILGANVLTF. In nucleotides, the CDR3 is TGTGCCAGCAGCTCCGGGGGGATTCTTGGGGCCAACGTCCTGACTTTC.

The chain recombines TRBV27 with TRBJ1-2, with 7 bases identical to TRBD1. After removal of 4 bases from V and 5 bases from J, the junction contained 7 bases not matched to a gene. CDR3 length: 14 residues. Germline-derived CDR1 and CDR2 are MNHEY and SMNVEV (reference sequence). The chain's CDR3 is CASSSGTAYYGYTF. CDR3 coding DNA: TGTGCCAGCAGTTCCGGGACAGCCTATTATGGCTACACCTTC.

This clonotype was seen only a few times. The chain is built from TRBV5-1 and TRBJ1-3; 9 nucleotides agree with TRBD1. Germline CDR1 and CDR2: SGHRS and YFSETQ. J was trimmed by 4 bases and V by 4 bases; bases with no gene match: 3. The CDR3 covers 14 residues. This CDR3 is CASSKDRGGNTIYF. CDR3 sequence (DNA): TGCGCCAGCAGCAAGGACAGGGGAGGAAACACCATATATTTT. The complete variable domain, with remaining parts taken from reference TRBV5-1 and TRBJ1-3, reads KAGVTQTPRYLIKTRGQQVTLSCSPISGHRSVSWYQQTPGQGLQFLFEYFSETQRNKGNFPGRFSGRQFSNSRSEMNVSTLELGDSALYLCASSKDRGGNTIYFGEGSWLTVV.

This clonotype was recorded at least ten times. The chain uses TRBV6-1 and TRBJ1-2, with a tentative D call TRBD1 (5 bases). This CDR3 spans 11 amino acids. The germline V gene encodes CDR1 MNHNS and CDR2 SASEGT. Trimming removed 11 bases from V and 6 bases from J, with 13 bases in between. Written as DNA, the CDR3 is TGTGCCGCGACAGCAGGAGATGGCTACACCTTC. It encodes CAATAGDGYTF.

This clonotype was seen at least ten times. V is TRBV6-1 and J is TRBJ1-1; D possibly corresponds to TRBD1 (6 bases). This CDR3 is built from 13 residues. Trimming removed 6 bases from V and 1 base from J, with 9 bases in between. From germline, CDR1 is MNHNS and CDR2 SASEGT. The CDR3 DNA reads TGTGCCAGCAGACAGGGACCGAACACTGAAGCTTTCTTT. The encoded protein is CASRQGPNTEAFF.

This chain uses TRBV28 with TRBJ2-4, with 8 bases lining up with TRBD2. Germline loops: CDR1 MDHEN, CDR2 SYDVKM. V gave up 7 bases and J gave up 3 bases; unmatched junction bases: 8. The CDR3 totals 15 residues. CDR3 sequence: CASTPGGADKNIQYF. The CDR3 DNA reads as TGTGCCAGCACCCCCGGGGGGGCGGACAAAAACATTCAGTACTTC.

This sequence joins TRBV7-3 and TRBJ1-1, with D maybe TRBD1 (5 bases). The CDR3 is made up of 13 amino acids. The V end lost 1 base, the J end lost 11 bases, and 14 bases lay between the germline ends. Germline lookup yields CDR1 SGHTA and CDR2 FQGTGA. The DNA for the CDR3 is TGTGCCAGCAGCTTAAGAGTTGGACATGAGGCTTTCTTT. It yields the protein CASSLRVGHEAFF.

There are many counts of this clonotype. This rearrangement joins TRBV27 to TRBJ1-5; 8 nucleotides line up with TRBD1. CDR1 and CDR2 (germline): MNHEY, SMNVEV (reference sequence). With V trimmed by 5 bases and J by 0 bases, 9 bases remained unmatched. This CDR3 is built from 17 residues. CDR3 sequence: CASSRQGMGYSNQPQHF. The CDR3 DNA sequence: TGTGCCAGCAGTAGACAGGGGATGGGATATAGCAATCAGCCCCAGCATTTT.

The chain combines TRBV6-1 with TRBJ1-2; D not certain. V lost 6 bases, J lost 8 bases, and 25 bases lay in between. The CDR3 has 16 residues. Germline V lookup: CDR1 MNHNS, CDR2 SASEGT. CDR3 coding DNA: TGTGCCAGCAGCAACCCCCGGTACTGGGAAGGTGGGGGCTACACCTTC. As protein: CASSNPRYWEGGGYTF.

This rearrangement joins TRBV20-1 to TRBJ2-7; 8 bases match TRBD1. This CDR3 is 15 amino acids long. V shed 3 bases, J shed 1 base, and the junction held 8 bases outside the gene matches. Germline assignment: CDR1 DFQATT and CDR2 SNEGSKA (reference sequence). The CDR3 spells CSASEGDRRSYEQYF. The CDR3 nucleotides are TGCAGTGCTAGTGAGGGGGACAGGAGATCCTACGAGCAGTACTTC.

This clonotype was detected a few times. For the CDR3, the DNA is TGCGCCAGCAGCCTCCTTAGTACCTACGAGCAGTACTTC. Its protein product is CASSLLSTYEQYF. The rearrangement joins TRBV4-1 to TRBJ2-7; no clear D gene. CDR1 is MGHRA and CDR2 is YSYEKL in the germline V gene. The ends were cut back, 4 bases at V and 2 bases at J, with 9 bases in the middle. This CDR3 comprises 13 residues.

The chain recombines TRBV5-1 with TRBJ1-2, with D hard to call. Germline loops: CDR1 SGHRS, CDR2 YFSETQ. The CDR3 has 14 residues. V dropped 3 bases and J dropped 7 bases, with 16 bases sitting between them. This CDR3 reads CASSWSTGEGGYTF. The CDR3 DNA sequence: TGCGCCAGCAGCTGGTCAACGGGTGAAGGTGGCTACACCTTC.

Comment on this clonotype: A much larger clone differs by one base, so this may be a read error. V and J are TRBV7-8 and TRBJ2-7; a weak D match, TRBD2 (5 bases). Deletions cut 3 bases from V and 4 bases from J, with 13 bases between. Germline values: CDR1 SGHVS, CDR2 FQNEAQ. This CDR3 region has 14 residues. The CDR3 is CASSFGRRGYEQYF. The CDR3 region has the DNA TGTGCCAGCAGCTTCGGCAGACGGGGTTACGAGCAGTACTTC. The variable domain in full, completed from reference TRBV7-8 and TRBJ2-7, reads GAGVSQSPRYKVAKRGQDVALRCDPISGHVSLFWYQQALGQGPEFLTYFQNEAQLDKSGLPSDRFFAERPEGSVSTLKIQRTQQEDSAVYLCASSFGRRGYEQYFGPGTRLTVT.

This clonotype appeared many times. The chain uses TRBV12-3 or TRBV12-4 and TRBJ2-2; D might be TRBD1 (5 bases). The CDR3 has 13 residues. The V and J ends lost 6 bases and 5 bases respectively, with 10 bases between them. The CDR3 nucleotides read TGTGCCAGCAGCCAAACAGGAACCGGGGAGCTGTTTTTT. Encoded protein: CASSQTGTGELFF.

This clonotype came up a few times. The V gene is TRBV24-1, the J gene TRBJ1-4, with 7 bases fitting TRBD1. Germline-derived CDR1 and CDR2 are KGHDR and SFDVKD. This CDR3 has 15 amino acids. Trimming cost V 4 bases and J 4 bases; bases outside gene matches: 5. The CDR3 loop is CATSDGTDLNEKLFF. The CDR3 coding sequence is TGTGCCACCAGTGACGGGACAGACCTTAATGAAAAACTGTTTTTT.

The CDR3 here is CASSLDTGEGNTIYF. In DNA, the CDR3 is TGCGCCAGCAGCTTGGACACAGGAGAGGGAAACACCATATATTTT. The V and J genes are TRBV5-1 and TRBJ1-3, with a weak D call TRBD1 (5 bases). The ends were cut back, 0 bases at V and 4 bases at J, with 11 bases in the middle. The V gene's germline CDR1 is SGHRS and CDR2 YFSETQ. This CDR3 comprises 15 residues.